This entry lists 27 T cell receptor beta chains sequenced from one sample in a study of shared clonotypes between healthy human individuals. Libraries were prepared by immunoSEQ multiplex PCR; TCRdb keeps only in-frame clonotypes and omits some of them. The sample has about 1.5 million clones, around 95% seen once. What was sequenced was naive CD4+ T cells sorted from blood. As for subset: CD45RA+ positively selected. Source of these receptors: a man younger than 40 in good health.

The chain joins TRBV6-1 to TRBJ2-3; TRBD2 agrees at 12 bases. CDR3 size: 15 residues. From germline, CDR1 is MNHNS and CDR2 SASEGT. V trimming: 7 bases; J trimming: 5 bases; junction bases outside the gene matches: 7. In DNA, the CDR3 is TGTGCCAGCAACCGACTAGCGGGAGATAAAGATACGCAGTATTTT. Protein: CASNRLAGDKDTQYF.

The genes are TRBV28 and TRBJ2-5; 9 bases agree with TRBD1. V lost 6 bases, J lost 0 bases, and 8 bases stayed unmatched. The CDR3 covers 16 residues. Germline CDR1 and CDR2: MDHEN and SYDVKM. The CDR3 reads CASRDRGQYYQETQYF. The CDR3 DNA reads as TGTGCCAGCAGGGACAGGGGCCAATACTACCAAGAGACCCAGTACTTC.

The chain couples TRBV5-4 to TRBJ2-3; no clear D gene. V lost 4 bases and J lost 4, with 13 bases in between. Per germline, CDR1 SGHNT and CDR2 YYREEE (reference sequence). This CDR3 comprises 14 residues. CDR3 in DNA: TGTGCCAGCAGCCCCGGAGAGGAACCAGATACGCAGTATTTT. Translation: CASSPGEEPDTQYF.

The chain recombines TRBV29-1 with TRBJ1-1, with D hard to call. Germline-derived CDR1 and CDR2 are SQVTM and ANQGSEA. The CDR3 is 12 amino acids. Trimming shortened V by 4 bases and J by 5 bases, and 11 bases separated the two germline ends. CDR3 protein: CSVGALGTEAFF. In nucleotides, the CDR3 is TGCAGCGTTGGGGCACTGGGGACTGAAGCTTTCTTT.

The chain joins TRBV27 to TRBJ2-7; D may be TRBD2 (6 bases). Trimming shortened V by 2 bases and J by 1 base, and 12 bases separated the two germline ends. CDR1 and CDR2 (germline): MNHEY, SMNVEV (reference sequence). This CDR3 is built from 15 residues. The CDR3 bases are TGTGCCAGCAGTTTAACAATGGCGGGATCCTACGAGCAGTACTTC. Its translation is CASSLTMAGSYEQYF.

The genes are TRBV18 and TRBJ2-2; the match to TRBD2 covers 9 bases. Germline CDR1 is KGHSH and CDR2 is LQKENI. The V gene end was trimmed by 3 bases and the J gene end by 5 bases; junction bases not matched to a gene: 10. There are 17 residues in the CDR3. CDR3 DNA sequence: TGTGCCAGCTCACCTCCCTTAGCGGGAGCCCGTACCGGGGAGCTGTTTTTT. Its protein product is CASSPPLAGARTGELFF.

The rearrangement links TRBV7-9 to TRBJ2-3; 9 bases match TRBD2. This CDR3 has 16 residues. Germline CDR1 and CDR2: SEHNR and FQNEAQ (reference sequence). The ends lost 5 bases at V and 5 bases at J; junction bases unmatched: 11. Written as DNA, the CDR3 is TGTGCCAGCAGCCCCCGGGTGACTAGCGGTCGAGATACGCAGTATTTT. Its protein is CASSPRVTSGRDTQYF.

This sequence joins TRBV2 and TRBJ2-3; D not resolved. Germline CDR1 reads SNHLY; CDR2 reads FYNNEI. CDR3 length equals 14 residues. Trimming removed 7 bases at V and 5 bases at J, with 16 bases between. CDR3 in amino acids: CASIRITPGDTQYF. DNA for the CDR3: TGTGCCAGCATTCGAATCACACCCGGAGATACGCAGTATTTT. The entire variable domain, with the rest obtained from reference TRBV2 and TRBJ2-3, is as follows: EPEVTQTPSHQVTQMGQEVILRCVPISNHLYFYWYRQILGQKVEFLVSFYNNEISEKSEIFDDQFSVERPDGSNFTLKIRSTKLEDSAMYFCASIRITPGDTQYFGPGTRLTVL.

The chain links TRBV7-2 to TRBJ2-1; 10 bases align to TRBD2. The CDR3 length is 14 residues. Trimming at V came to 5 bases and at J to 10 bases, leaving 8 bases not matched to a gene. Germline-derived CDR1 and CDR2 are SGHTA and FQGNSA. CDR3 nucleotides: TGTGCCAGCAGCAAAGGGTCTAGCGGGAGCGAGCAGTTCTTC. It codes for CASSKGSSGSEQFF.

CDR3 in amino acids: CAWSGQPQETQYF. The CDR3 DNA reads as TGTGCCTGGAGTGGACAGCCCCAAGAGACCCAGTACTTC. The rearrangement uses TRBV30 and TRBJ2-5; D might be TRBD1 (5 bases). This CDR3 has 13 amino acids. CDR1 GTSNPN and CDR2 SVGIG come from the germline V gene (reference sequence). V gave up 1 base and J gave up 1 base, with 7 bases separating them. Supplemented by reference TRBV30 and TRBJ2-5, the full variable domain reads SQTIHQWPATLVQPVGSPLSLECTVEGTSNPNLYWYRQAAGRGLQLLFYSVGIGQISSEVPQNLSASRPQDRQFILSSKKLLLSDSGFYLCAWSGQPQETQYFGPGTRLLVL.

The rearrangement joins TRBV6-6 to TRBJ1-1; 7 nucleotides agree with TRBD1. Trimming at V came to 4 bases and at J to 8 bases, leaving 10 bases not matched to a gene. The CDR3 is made up of 14 amino acids. The germline CDR1 and CDR2 sequences are MNHNY and SVGAGI (reference sequence). The CDR3 here is CASSWDRRLGEAFF. The CDR3 DNA follows: TGTGCCAGCAGTTGGGACAGAAGGTTAGGAGAAGCTTTCTTT.

This clone was seen only once. The chain employs TRBV6-5 and TRBJ1-5; D is undetermined. Germline lookup yields CDR1 MNHEY and CDR2 SVGAGI. V was shortened by 2 bases and J by 3 bases, with 8 bases between the two germline ends. The CDR3 sequence is 14 residues long. The CDR3 region is CASSYGQYNQPQHF. CDR3 bases: TGTGCCAGCAGTTACGGGCAGTACAATCAGCCCCAGCATTTT.

The genes are TRBV19 and TRBJ1-4; the D is unclear. The ends were cut back, 5 bases at V and 2 bases at J, with 9 bases in the middle. Germline V lookup: CDR1 LNHDA, CDR2 SQIVND (reference sequence). The CDR3 length is 14 residues. CDR3 bases: TGTGCCAGTAGTTGGGGTATGACTAATGAAAAACTGTTTTTT. This gives the protein CASSWGMTNEKLFF.

V gene TRBV2 combines with J gene TRBJ2-1, with TRBD2 identical over 7 bases. Germline-derived CDR1 and CDR2 are SNHLY and FYNNEI. After removal of 4 bases from V and 3 bases from J, the junction contained 3 bases not matched to a gene. The CDR3 loop spans 14 amino acids. CDR3 amino acids: CASSGASGYNEQFF. The CDR3 DNA reads as TGTGCCAGCAGTGGGGCTAGCGGCTACAATGAGCAGTTCTTC.

The rearrangement links TRBV25-1 to TRBJ2-7; TRBD1 aligns across 7 bases. V was pared by 2 bases and J by 2 bases, with 9 bases of the junction left unmatched. Germline assignment: CDR1 MGHDK and CDR2 SYGVNS. The CDR3 consists of 16 residues. DNA for the CDR3: TGTGCCAGCAGTGAAATAAACCCGGGACAGACCTACGAGCAGTACTTC. Translated: CASSEINPGQTYEQYF.

The chain carries TRBV7-9 and TRBJ1-3; D may be TRBD1 (5 bases). Germline loops: CDR1 SEHNR, CDR2 FQNEAQ (reference sequence). The CDR3 has 16 amino acids. Trimming took 2 bases from V and 0 from J, leaving 11 bases between them. The CDR3 sequence is CASSLKGSPSGNTIYF. The DNA of the CDR3 is TGTGCCAGCAGCTTAAAGGGGTCTCCCTCTGGAAACACCATATATTTT.

The chain employs TRBV19 and TRBJ1-3; the D is unclear. In germline, CDR1 is LNHDA, CDR2 SQIVND (reference sequence). The CDR3 loop spans 14 amino acids. The V end lost 9 bases, the J end lost 2 bases, and 14 bases lay between the germline ends. CDR3 in DNA: TGTGCCAGCAGAACCCTTGGAGCTGGAAACACCATATATTTT. Translation: CASRTLGAGNTIYF.

V gene TRBV11-3 combines with J gene TRBJ2-1; TRBD2 agrees at 7 bases. The CDR3 runs to 17 residues. Per the germline V gene, CDR1 is SGHNT and CDR2 is YENEEA. Losses at the gene ends were 0 bases for V and 0 bases for J; bases not matched to a gene: 5. The CDR3 protein is CASSLDIGGSSYNEQFF. The CDR3 nucleotides are TGTGCCAGCAGCTTAGACATCGGCGGGAGCTCCTACAATGAGCAGTTCTTC.

The CDR3: CASSQRAGENTEAFF. The CDR3 DNA follows: TGTGCCAGCAGCCAAAGGGCAGGGGAGAACACTGAAGCTTTCTTT. J is TRBJ1-1 and V is TRBV14, with D possibly matching TRBD1 (6 bases). Germline loops: CDR1 SGHDN, CDR2 FVKESK. Deletions cut 2 bases from V and 1 base from J, with 11 bases between. CDR3 length: 15 amino acids.

V usage is TRBV7-9 and J usage is TRBJ1-4; no firm D call. The length of the CDR3 is 14 residues. With 4 bases removed from V and 5 bases from J, the gap between germline ends came to 11 bases. Germline assignment: CDR1 SEHNR and CDR2 FQNEAQ (reference sequence). CDR3 bases: TGTGCCAGCAGCTCCGGACGAGGAAATGAAAAACTGTTTTTT. Translated: CASSSGRGNEKLFF.

This clone appeared once. V usage is TRBV6-6 and J usage is TRBJ2-7; 9 bases fit TRBD2. Losses at the gene ends were 2 bases for V and 2 bases for J; bases not matched to a gene: 4. CDR3 length equals 15 residues. Germline loops: CDR1 MNHNY, CDR2 SVGAGI (reference sequence). This CDR3 is CASSYGGRETYEQYF. In DNA form, the CDR3 reads TGTGCCAGCAGTTACGGCGGGAGGGAAACCTACGAGCAGTACTTC.

Points on this clone: Other DNA sequences in the same sample also yield this CDR3. This chain's CDR3 is CASSLGGSSYEQYF. The DNA for the CDR3 is TGCGCCAGCAGCTTGGGAGGGAGCTCCTACGAGCAGTACTTC. The chain recombines TRBV5-1 with TRBJ2-7, with D perhaps TRBD2 (5 bases). Germline V gene data show CDR1 as SGHRS and CDR2 as YFSETQ. Deletions cut 0 bases from V and 0 bases from J, with 7 bases between. The CDR3 has 14 residues.

The chain employs TRBV5-1 and TRBJ2-1, with D perhaps being TRBD1 or TRBD2 (5 bases each). Germline V gives CDR1 SGHRS, CDR2 YFSETQ. V was pared by 1 base and J by 4 bases, with 12 bases between. CDR3 length: 15 residues. CDR3 sequence reads: CASSLQMRGYNEQFF. The CDR3 DNA reads TGCGCCAGCAGCTTGCAGATGAGGGGTTACAATGAGCAGTTCTTC.

This rearrangement joins TRBV7-9 to TRBJ2-1; tentative D call: TRBD1 (6 bases). There are 19 residues in the CDR3. Germline assignment: CDR1 SEHNR and CDR2 FQNEAQ (reference sequence). The V gene lost 5 bases and the J gene lost 3 bases, with 26 bases spanning the gap. The CDR3 sequence is CASSPKSRGLKRGYNEQFF. CDR3 DNA sequence: TGTGCCAGCAGCCCAAAGTCCAGGGGCCTAAAAAGGGGCTACAATGAGCAGTTCTTC.

The J gene is TRBJ2-1, the V gene TRBV7-7; TRBD2 might be the D (5 bases). Trimming removed 1 base at V and 4 bases at J, with 5 bases between. Germline V gene data show CDR1 as SSHAT and CDR2 as FNYEAQ (reference sequence). The CDR3 consists of 13 residues. The CDR3 nucleotides are TGTGCCAGCAGCTTAGGGGAGTACAATGAGCAGTTCTTC. Translating gives CASSLGEYNEQFF.

In regard to this clone: Other nucleotide sequences in the sample specify the same CDR3. The chain couples TRBV5-1 to TRBJ2-7; 7 bases are shared with TRBD1. V was pared by 1 base and J by 2 bases, with 3 bases of the junction left unmatched. The CDR3 has 14 amino acids. The germline gives CDR1 SGHRS, CDR2 YFSETQ. CDR3 sequence (DNA): TGCGCCAGCAGCTTGTCGGGACAGACCTACGAGCAGTACTTC. This translates into CASSLSGQTYEQYF.

This chain links TRBV7-9 with TRBJ2-1, with a weak D call TRBD1 (5 bases). The CDR3 totals 15 residues. Germline V gene lookup returns CDR1 SEHNR and CDR2 FQNEAQ (reference sequence). Between the trimmed V and J ends, which lost 1 base and 5 bases, there was a span of 12 bases. The CDR3 loop is CASSLGRQRNNEQFF. CDR3 coding DNA: TGTGCCAGCAGCTTAGGGAGACAGAGAAACAATGAGCAGTTCTTC.